The T cell receptor beta chain under discussion was sequenced for a study of PD-1 blockade in classical Hodgkin lymphoma. Trimming removed 5 bases at V and 0 bases at J, with 7 bases between. Germline V gives CDR1 LNHDA, CDR2 SQIVND (reference sequence). This CDR3 comprises 14 residues. Profiling relied on immunoSEQ multiplex PCR, and the TCRdb table lists in-frame clones only, not all of them. Of 50,000 or so clones in the sample, 73% are singletons; the top ten hold over 13%. Each patient relapsed following autologous stem cell transplantation, and prior brentuximab vedotin exposure differed. The V call is TRBV19, the J call TRBJ2-2; D call uncertain. The source of this sequence is a human donor with classical Hodgkin lymphoma. The sequenced sample was peripheral blood mononuclear cells (PBMCs), obtained before the second cycle of nivolumab. CDR3: CASSPRANTGELFF. The CDR3, as DNA: TGTGCCAGTAGTCCCCGGGCGAACACCGGGGAGCTGTTTTTT.